Following are 14 T cell receptor beta chains from one sample sequenced in a study of T-cell memory formation after mild COVID-19 (dated by TCRdb to about 2021). Receptors were amplified or captured by 5' RACE. TCRdb records Illumina NovaSeq 6000 as the sequencer. TCRdb itself trimmed the public reads at Q25 with fastp, ran MiXCR and retained productive beta chains. Rows with one shared CDR3 protein collapse into an entry with the most common genes and DNA. This sample has about 270,000 distinct CDR3 sequences in its table, and 15% of those were observed once. 2% to 2.5% of the sample is in the top ten clones. The sequencing sample was made of PBMCs or a T cell subset sorted from them (not recorded which). The receptors were gathered from an adult woman who had mild COVID-19 (a few samples of this study predate the infection). The sample titles of this study are shuffled in the database, so cell type and time point are left out; the donor was told from shared clones.

The genes are TRBV5-1 and TRBJ1-1; D is ambiguous. V was shortened by 4 bases and J by 4 bases, with 11 bases between the two germline ends. CDR1 and CDR2 (germline): SGHRS, YFSETQ. CDR3 length: 13 residues. The CDR3 coding sequence is TGCGCCAGCAGCGCCAAGGGATTCACTGAAGCTTTCTTT. This translates into CASSAKGFTEAFF. The complete variable domain, with remaining parts taken from reference TRBV5-1 and TRBJ1-1, reads KAGVTQTPRYLIKTRGQQVTLSCSPISGHRSVSWYQQTPGQGLQFLFEYFSETQRNKGNFPGRFSGRQFSNSRSEMNVSTLELGDSALYLCASSAKGFTEAFFGQGTRLTVV.

V gene TRBV30 combines with J gene TRBJ2-7; the D gene is possibly TRBD2 (5 bases). The CDR3 sequence is 14 residues long. The germline CDR1 and CDR2 sequences are GTSNPN and SVGIG (reference sequence). With 5 bases removed from V and 0 bases from J, the gap between germline ends came to 14 bases. Written as DNA, the CDR3 is TGTGCCTGGGTACGCCTGGGGAGCTCCTACGAGCAGTACTTC. Residues: CAWVRLGSSYEQYF.

This rearrangement joins TRBV24-1 to TRBJ1-2, with TRBD1 identical over 8 bases. The V segment lost 6 bases and the J segment 4 bases; nucleotides outside the gene matches: 15. The CDR3 has 17 amino acids. Germline V gene data show CDR1 as KGHDR and CDR2 as SFDVKD. In DNA, the CDR3 is TGTGCCACCAGTCGAAGGTTGGACAGGGATTCCAGCTATGGCTACACCTTC. As protein: CATSRRLDRDSSYGYTF.

V is TRBV7-9 and J is TRBJ2-5; D is perhaps TRBD1 or TRBD2 (5 bases each). Trimming shortened V by 5 bases and J by 3 bases, and 16 bases separated the two germline ends. CDR1 SEHNR and CDR2 FQNEAQ come from the germline V gene (reference sequence). The CDR3 is 15 residues long. CDR3 loop: CASSPGHSIKETQYF. CDR3 in DNA: TGTGCCAGCAGCCCGGGGCACAGCATCAAAGAGACCCAGTACTTC.

The chain links TRBV5-1 to TRBJ2-3; D ambiguous. V dropped 0 bases and J dropped 0 bases, with 5 bases sitting between them. This CDR3 region has 14 residues. From germline, CDR1 is SGHRS and CDR2 YFSETQ. CDR3 in amino acids: CASSLDTSTDTQYF. CDR3 coding DNA: TGCGCCAGCAGCTTGGACACGAGCACAGATACGCAGTATTTT.

The chain recombines TRBV6-1 with TRBJ1-1; D is possibly TRBD1 (5 bases). CDR1 is MNHNS, CDR2 SASEGT, per germline. This CDR3 has 13 residues. Trimming took 4 bases from V and 1 from J, leaving 7 bases between them. CDR3 region: CASSGQGNTEAFF. CDR3 sequence (DNA): TGTGCCAGCAGTGGGCAGGGGAACACTGAAGCTTTCTTT.

This clonotype has only a few counts. The chain joins TRBV7-9 to TRBJ2-3, with D maybe TRBD2 (6 bases). Germline CDR1 is SEHNR and CDR2 is FQNEAQ (reference sequence). Trimming left V 2 bases short and J 3 bases short, with 12 bases between. This CDR3 region has 15 residues. The CDR3 loop reads CASSLRRSGTDTQYF. As DNA, the CDR3 is TGTGCCAGCAGCTTAAGGCGTAGCGGAACAGATACGCAGTATTTT.

This clonotype was seen more than once but under ten times. The CDR3 DNA reads TGTGCCAGCAGCATCCGGCAAATCTACGAGCAGTACTTC. Translating it yields CASSIRQIYEQYF. The chain has TRBV21-1 and TRBJ2-7. TRBV21-1 has pseudogene status. There are 13 residues in the CDR3.

The table lists this clonotype with a few counts. The rearrangement uses TRBV7-8 and TRBJ2-4; 9 bases fit TRBD1. This CDR3 spans 14 amino acids. Germline values: CDR1 SGHVS, CDR2 FQNEAQ. V was clipped by 5 bases and J by 2 bases; unmatched bases: 1. This chain's CDR3 is CASSHRGPKNIQYF. The CDR3 bases are TGTGCCAGCAGCCACAGGGGGCCCAAAAACATTCAGTACTTC.

This clonotype was seen a few times. Here the CDR3 reads CASGLDGTYQPQHF. DNA for the CDR3: TGTGCTAGTGGTTTGGACGGGACTTATCAGCCCCAGCATTTT. The chain couples TRBV12-5 to TRBJ1-5; D may be TRBD1 (5 bases). CDR3 length: 14 amino acids. Looked up from germline, CDR1 is LGHNT and CDR2 is FRNRAP. Trimming took off 1 base at V and 5 bases at J, with 9 bases between the two ends.

In DNA form, the CDR3 reads TGCAGTGCTAGAGATGGTTGGGGCGAGCAGTACTTC. Its protein is CSARDGWGEQYF. The chain employs TRBV20-1 and TRBJ2-7; no clear D. This CDR3 spans 12 amino acids. Germline loops: CDR1 DFQATT, CDR2 SNEGSKA (reference sequence). Trimming left V 0 bases short and J 6 bases short, with 9 bases between.

The chain is built from TRBV7-6 and TRBJ2-5, with 9 nucleotides matching TRBD1. Trimming at V came to 5 bases and at J to 3 bases, leaving 10 bases not matched to a gene. CDR1 is SGHVS, CDR2 FNYEAQ, per germline. CDR3 length equals 16 residues. CDR3 region: CASSVSPGTGKETQYF. The CDR3, as DNA: TGTGCCAGCAGCGTATCGCCCGGGACAGGGAAAGAGACCCAGTACTTC.

The chain combines TRBV11-3 with TRBJ2-2; D could derive from TRBD1 or TRBD2 (5 bases each). The CDR3 is 15 amino acids. Germline values: CDR1 SGHNT, CDR2 YENEEA. With 6 bases removed from V and 9 bases from J, the gap between germline ends came to 20 bases. The CDR3 bases are TGTGCCAGCAGGCCCGGGACCCGGGGAACTCGGGAGCTGTTTTTT. Translation gives CASRPGTRGTRELFF.

This clonotype has just a few counts. The chain employs TRBV5-1 and TRBJ2-2, with 7 bases identical to TRBD2. The CDR3 is 15 residues long. With V trimmed by 3 bases and J by 5 bases, 7 bases remained unmatched. CDR1 and CDR2 (germline): SGHRS, YFSETQ. The CDR3 DNA is TGCGCCAGCAGCTCAGAACTAGCGCGTACCGGGGAGCTGTTTTTT. As protein: CASSSELARTGELFF.